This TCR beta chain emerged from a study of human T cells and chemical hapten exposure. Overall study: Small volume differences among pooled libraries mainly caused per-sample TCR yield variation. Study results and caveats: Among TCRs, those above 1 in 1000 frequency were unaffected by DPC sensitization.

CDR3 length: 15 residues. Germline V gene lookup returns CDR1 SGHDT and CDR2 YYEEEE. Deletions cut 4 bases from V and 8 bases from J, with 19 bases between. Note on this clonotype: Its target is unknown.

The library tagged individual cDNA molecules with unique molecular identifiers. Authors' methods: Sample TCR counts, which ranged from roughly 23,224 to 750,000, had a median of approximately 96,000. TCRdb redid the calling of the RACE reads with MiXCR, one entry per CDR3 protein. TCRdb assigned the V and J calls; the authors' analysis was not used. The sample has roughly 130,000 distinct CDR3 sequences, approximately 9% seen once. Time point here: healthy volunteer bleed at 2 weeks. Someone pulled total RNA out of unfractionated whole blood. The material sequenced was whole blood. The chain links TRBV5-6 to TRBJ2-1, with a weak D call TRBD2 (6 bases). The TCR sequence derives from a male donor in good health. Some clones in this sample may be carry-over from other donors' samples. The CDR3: CASSHKLEGNHEQFF. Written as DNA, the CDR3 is TGTGCCAGCAGCCACAAACTGGAGGGAAACCATGAGCAGTTCTTC.